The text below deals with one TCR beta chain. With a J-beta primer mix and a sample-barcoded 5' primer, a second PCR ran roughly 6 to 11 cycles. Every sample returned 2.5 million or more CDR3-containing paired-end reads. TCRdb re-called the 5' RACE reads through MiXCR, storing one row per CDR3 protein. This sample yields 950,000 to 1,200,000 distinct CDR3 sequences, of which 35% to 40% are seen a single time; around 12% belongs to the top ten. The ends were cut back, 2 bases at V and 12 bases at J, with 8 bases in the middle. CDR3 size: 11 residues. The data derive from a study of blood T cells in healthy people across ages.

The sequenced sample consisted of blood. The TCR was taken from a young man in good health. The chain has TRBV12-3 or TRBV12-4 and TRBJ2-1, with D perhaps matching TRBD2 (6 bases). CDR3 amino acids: CASSLLGGQFF. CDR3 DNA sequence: TGTGCCAGCAGTTTACTGGGGGGGCAGTTCTTC.